These T cell receptor beta chains were read from a single sample in a study of OX40 agonist ivuxolimab in advanced cancers. Profiled with immunoSEQ multiplex PCR; TCRdb holds only in-frame clones, not every one. The table lists approximately 17,000 clones, around 84% of them singletons. Sample: CD4+ or CD8+ T cells sorted from blood, taken in a trial of the OX40 agonist ivuxolimab. The receptors were gathered from an adult with an advanced solid tumor such as melanoma, head and neck, liver or kidney cancer. Both conserved end residues are part of each CDR3. D genes are given only for firm matches. The size entry is marked missing in some rows and otherwise reads once, few, many or a size class.

v_call,cdr3_length,j_call,d_call,clone_size,cdr3_nt,cdr3_aa
TRBV9,13,TRBJ2-3,NA,NA,TGTGCCAGCAGCGTATCAAATACGGATACGCAGTATTTT,CASSVSNTDTQYF
TRBV19,13,TRBJ1-6,NA,NA,TGTGCCAGTAGTAAGTCCCAAATTCAACCCCTCCACTTT,CASSKSQIQPLHF
TRBV5-1,18,TRBJ2-1,NA,few,TGCGCCAGCAGCTTGGGGACGTCCACGGGATTTTTCCACAATGAGCAGTTCTTC,CASSLGTSTGFFHNEQFF
TRBV19,17,TRBJ2-3,TRBD1,NA,TGTGCCAGTAGCCGCTCGACAGGGGACATACTCACAGATACGCAGTATTTT,CASSRSTGDILTDTQYF
TRBV12-5,16,TRBJ1-1,NA,NA,TGTGCTAGTGGTCCTGGGGAGGGGCGGGTGAACACTGAAGCTTTCTTT,CASGPGEGRVNTEAFF
TRBV7-6,16,TRBJ2-4,NA,NA,TGTGCCAGCAGCTTAGCTGGCGGGGCTGGGCAAAACATTCAGTACTTC,CASSLAGGAGQNIQYF
TRBV5-4,16,TRBJ2-3,TRBD2,NA,TGTGCCAGCAGCTTTAATGCGGGGGGGAGCACAGATACGCAGTATTTT,CASSFNAGGSTDTQYF
TRBV6-1,15,TRBJ2-5,NA,NA,TGTGCCAGCAGTGAAGCCCCCCGTTCTCAAGAGACCCAGTACTTC,CASSEAPRSQETQYF
TRBV19,14,TRBJ1-1,NA,NA,TGTGCCAGTAGTATTTCCGGGTTGTCTGTCGGAGCTTTCTTT,CASSISGLSVGAFF
TRBV7-3,14,TRBJ2-2,TRBD2,NA,TGTGCCAGCAGCCAAGTAGCGGGCACCGGGGAGCTGTTTTTT,CASSQVAGTGELFF
TRBV16,18,TRBJ2-6,TRBD1,NA,TGTGCCAGCAGCCAAACGACAGGGGGCTTCTCTGGGGCCAACGTCCTGACTTTC,CASSQTTGGFSGANVLTF
TRBV19,14,TRBJ2-7,TRBD1,NA,TGTGCCAGTAGTATCGGACAGGGGGCATACGAGCAGTACTTC,CASSIGQGAYEQYF
TRBV7-9,13,TRBJ2-7,NA,medium-sized,TGTGCCAGCAGCCCCCGGGGCCCCGTCGAGCAGTACTTC,CASSPRGPVEQYF
TRBV6-5,14,TRBJ1-1,NA,NA,TGTGCCAGCAGTTTCCTCTACAGGGAAACTGAAGCTTTCTTT,CASSFLYRETEAFF
TRBV6-5,15,TRBJ2-7,NA,NA,TGTGCCAGCAGTTACTCGACCTCGTCAACCTACGAGCAGTACTTC,CASSYSTSSTYEQYF
TRBV5-1,15,TRBJ1-4,NA,NA,TGCGCCAGCAGCTTGGAGGCAGGGTGGGCTGAAAAACTGTTTTTT,CASSLEAGWAEKLFF
TRBV2,17,TRBJ1-1,TRBD1,NA,TGTGCCAGCAGGGCTGGATGGGACAGGGGCCCGAACACTGAAGCTTTCTTT,CASRAGWDRGPNTEAFF
TRBV10-3,15,TRBJ2-7,TRBD1,NA,TGTGCCATCAGTGTACCCCGGGACAGGGGAGTGGAGCAGTACTTC,CAISVPRDRGVEQYF
TRBV6-6,15,TRBJ1-2,NA,NA,TGTGCCAGCAGTCGTAAGTCACAGGGTGTTCCTGGCTACACCTTC,CASSRKSQGVPGYTF
TRBV30,17,TRBJ2-1,TRBD2,NA,TGTGCCTGGAGTGTCGGGGGCGGGAGGGCCGGATACGATGAGCAGTTCTTC,CAWSVGGGRAGYDEQFF
TRBV5-1,14,TRBJ2-7,NA,NA,TGCGCCAGCAGGGGAGGAGTGACAGGGTACGAGCAGTACTTC,CASRGGVTGYEQYF
TRBV9,13,TRBJ1-2,TRBD1,few,TGTGCCAGCAGCGTAATGACAGGGACTGGCTACACCTTC,CASSVMTGTGYTF
TRBV27,14,TRBJ2-7,NA,NA,TGTGCCAGCAGTTGGCTTGTAGGTGGGGTCGAGCAGTACTTC,CASSWLVGGVEQYF
TRBV11-2,12,TRBJ1-1,NA,NA,TGTGCCAGCAGCTCCCGGGAGTTGGAAGCTTTCTTT,CASSSRELEAFF
TRBV5-4,12,TRBJ2-3,NA,NA,TGTGCCAGCAGCCCTAATGTCGATACGCAGTATTTT,CASSPNVDTQYF
TRBV11-2,13,TRBJ2-7,TRBD2,NA,TGTGCCAGCCGCCAAACTAGCGGGAGTGAGCAGTACTTC,CASRQTSGSEQYF
TRBV19,15,TRBJ2-1,NA,NA,TGTGCCAGTAAGGGAGGTGCGAGCTCCTACAATGAGCAGTTCTTC,CASKGGASSYNEQFF
TRBV7-7,14,TRBJ2-5,NA,NA,TGTGCCAGCAGCCCCGGGACGTTCGACGGGACCCAGTACTTC,CASSPGTFDGTQYF
TRBV7-2,16,TRBJ1-6,NA,NA,TGTGCCAGCAGCTTAGTTTCCGGGCAGTATAATTCACCCCTCCACTTT,CASSLVSGQYNSPLHF
TRBV11-3,14,TRBJ2-5,NA,NA,TGTGCCAGCAACCCACAGGGTGGGATAACGACCCAGTACTTC,CASNPQGGITTQYF
TRBV5-1,14,TRBJ2-5,TRBD2,NA,TGCGCCAGCAGCTTGTCTAGCGGCCAAGAGACCCAGTACTTC,CASSLSSGQETQYF
TRBV2,14,TRBJ1-2,NA,NA,TGTGCCAGCAGCCTGGACAAAGCTAACTATAGCTACACCTTC,CASSLDKANYSYTF
TRBV5-1,14,TRBJ1-2,NA,NA,TGCGCCAGCAAAAAAACCGAAGCTAACTATGGCTACACCTTC,CASKKTEANYGYTF
TRBV20-1,11,TRBJ2-5,NA,NA,TGCAGTGTAAGGCCTGGTGAGACCCAGTACTTC,CSVRPGETQYF
TRBV5-8,14,TRBJ1-4,NA,NA,TGTGCCAGCAGCGCATTCGCGGCCGATGAAAAACTGTTTTTT,CASSAFAADEKLFF
TRBV5-1,11,TRBJ1-2,NA,NA,TGCGCCAGCAGCTTGGGGCCTGGCTACACCTTC,CASSLGPGYTF
TRBV5-4,15,TRBJ1-2,NA,NA,TGTGCCAGCAGCTTGGCCGGATTCCGGGGCGGCGGCTACACCTTC,CASSLAGFRGGGYTF
TRBV5-1,19,TRBJ2-1,TRBD2,NA,TGCGCCAGCAGCTTTAGGGGACTAGCGGGGGGGCCTATGTACAATGAGCAGTTCTTC,CASSFRGLAGGPMYNEQFF
TRBV7-9,14,TRBJ2-5,TRBD2,NA,TGTGCCAGCAGCTTCGGGGGGGCCCGAGAGACCCAGTACTTC,CASSFGGARETQYF
TRBV6-1,14,TRBJ1-5,NA,NA,TGTGCCAGCAGTGGTCAGGTTGGCGGTCAGCCCCAGCATTTT,CASSGQVGGQPQHF
TRBV9,17,TRBJ2-7,TRBD1,NA,TGTGCCAGCAGCTCCAACCCCGGGACAGGTTTCACCTACGAGCAGTACTTC,CASSSNPGTGFTYEQYF
TRBV7-6,14,TRBJ1-4,TRBD1,few,TGTGCCAGCAGCCCAAACGGACAGGCTGGAAAACTGTTTTTT,CASSPNGQAGKLFF
TRBV6-4,15,TRBJ1-2,NA,NA,TGTGCCAGCAGTGACGAGGGTTGGAACAGCTATGGCTACACCTTC,CASSDEGWNSYGYTF
TRBV7-8,17,TRBJ2-2,TRBD2,NA,TGTGCCAGCAGCCCCCGGACTAGCGGGGGAGGCACCGGGGAGCTGTTTTTT,CASSPRTSGGGTGELFF
TRBV18,15,TRBJ1-5,TRBD1,NA,TGTGCCAGCTCACCTGGGGACAGGGAGGGTCAGCCCCAGCATTTT,CASSPGDREGQPQHF
TRBV7-2,14,TRBJ2-7,TRBD2,once,TGTGCCAGCAGCTATAGCGGGGACTCCTACGAGCAGTACTTC,CASSYSGDSYEQYF
TRBV7-9,16,TRBJ2-3,NA,once,TGTGCCAGCAGCTTAAGTGGGGGAAGAAGCACAGATACGCAGTATTTT,CASSLSGGRSTDTQYF
TRBV2,14,TRBJ2-7,NA,NA,TGTGCCAGCAGTGTGTCGTCGGCGAACTACGAGCAGTACTTC,CASSVSSANYEQYF
TRBV2,15,TRBJ2-2,TRBD1,NA,TGTGCCAGCAGTGAGAGGACAGGTGGGACCGGGGAGCTGTTTTTT,CASSERTGGTGELFF
TRBV5-1,14,TRBJ1-6,NA,NA,TGCGCCAGCAGCTTGACAGGGTTAAATTCACCCCTCCACTTT,CASSLTGLNSPLHF